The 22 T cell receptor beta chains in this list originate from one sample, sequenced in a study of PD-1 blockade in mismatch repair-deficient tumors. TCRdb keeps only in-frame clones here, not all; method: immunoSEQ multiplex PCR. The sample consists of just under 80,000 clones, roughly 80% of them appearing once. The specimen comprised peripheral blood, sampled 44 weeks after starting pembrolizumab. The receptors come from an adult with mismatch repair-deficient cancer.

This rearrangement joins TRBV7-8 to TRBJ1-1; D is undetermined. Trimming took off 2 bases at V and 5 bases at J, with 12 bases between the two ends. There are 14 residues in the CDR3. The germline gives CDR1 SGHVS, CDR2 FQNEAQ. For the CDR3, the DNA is TGTGCCAGCAGCTTAACTGGGATGGGGACTGAAGCTTTCTTT. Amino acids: CASSLTGMGTEAFF.

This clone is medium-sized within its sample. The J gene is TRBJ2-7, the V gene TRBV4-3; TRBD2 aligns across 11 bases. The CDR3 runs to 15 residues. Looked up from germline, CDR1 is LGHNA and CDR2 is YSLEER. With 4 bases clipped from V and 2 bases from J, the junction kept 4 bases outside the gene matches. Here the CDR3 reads CASSPTSGGTYEQYF. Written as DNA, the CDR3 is TGCGCCAGCAGCCCCACTAGCGGGGGTACCTACGAGCAGTACTTC.

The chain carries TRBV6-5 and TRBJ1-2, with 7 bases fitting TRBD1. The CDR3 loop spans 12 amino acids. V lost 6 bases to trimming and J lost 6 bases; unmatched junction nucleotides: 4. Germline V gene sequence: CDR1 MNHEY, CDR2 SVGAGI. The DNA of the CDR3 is TGTGCCAGCAGGGAGGGGGCTGATGGCTACACCTTC. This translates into CASREGADGYTF.

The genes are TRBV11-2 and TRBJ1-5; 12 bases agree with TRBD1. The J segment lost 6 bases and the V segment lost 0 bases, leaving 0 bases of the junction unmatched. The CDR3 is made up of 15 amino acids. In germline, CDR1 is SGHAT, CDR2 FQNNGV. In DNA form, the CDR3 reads TGTGCCAGCAGCTTAGAGGGACAGGGGGCTCAGCCCCAGCATTTT. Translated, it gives CASSLEGQGAQPQHF.

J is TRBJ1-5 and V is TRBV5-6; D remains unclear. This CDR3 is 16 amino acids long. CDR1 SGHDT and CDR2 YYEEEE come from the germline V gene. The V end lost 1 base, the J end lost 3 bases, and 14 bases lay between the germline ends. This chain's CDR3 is CASSLRSTSTNQPQHF. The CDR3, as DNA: TGTGCCAGCAGCTTGAGGTCAACATCGACCAATCAGCCCCAGCATTTT.

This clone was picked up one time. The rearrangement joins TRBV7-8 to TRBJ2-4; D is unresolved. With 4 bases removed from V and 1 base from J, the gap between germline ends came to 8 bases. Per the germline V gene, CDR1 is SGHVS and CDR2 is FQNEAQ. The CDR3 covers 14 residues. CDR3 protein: CASSSPQAKNIQYF. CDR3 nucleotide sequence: TGTGCCAGCAGCTCCCCGCAGGCCAAAAACATTCAGTACTTC.

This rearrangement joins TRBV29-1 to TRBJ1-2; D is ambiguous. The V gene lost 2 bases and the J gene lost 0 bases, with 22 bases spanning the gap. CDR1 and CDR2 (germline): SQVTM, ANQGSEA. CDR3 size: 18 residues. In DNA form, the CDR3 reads TGCAGCGTTGAAATTAAAACTTGGTCCGGCCCCACTAACTATGGCTACACCTTC. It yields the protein CSVEIKTWSGPTNYGYTF. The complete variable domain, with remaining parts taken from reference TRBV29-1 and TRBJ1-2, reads SAVISQKPSRDICQRGTSLTIQCQVDSQVTMMFWYRQQPGQSLTLIATANQGSEATYESGFVIDKFPISRPNLTFSTLTVSNMSPEDSSIYLCSVEIKTWSGPTNYGYTFGSGTRLTVV.

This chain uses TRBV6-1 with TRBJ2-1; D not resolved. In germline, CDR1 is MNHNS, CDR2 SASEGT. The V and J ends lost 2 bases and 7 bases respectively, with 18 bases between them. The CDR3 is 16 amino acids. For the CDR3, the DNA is TGTGCCAGCAGTGAAACCCCACTCGGAGCTCGGAATGAGCAGTTCTTC. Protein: CASSETPLGARNEQFF.

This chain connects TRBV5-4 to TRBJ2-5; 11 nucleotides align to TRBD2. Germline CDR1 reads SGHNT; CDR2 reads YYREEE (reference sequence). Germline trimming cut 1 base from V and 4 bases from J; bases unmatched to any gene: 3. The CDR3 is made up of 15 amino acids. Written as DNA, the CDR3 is TGTGCCAGCAGCTTGACTAGCGGGAGAGCAGAGACCCAGTACTTC. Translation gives CASSLTSGRAETQYF.

The DNA of the CDR3 is TGTGCCAGTAGTATAGGGGGTGGAATCAACACCGGGGAGCTGTTTTTT. Translated, it gives CASSIGGGINTGELFF. This rearrangement joins TRBV19 to TRBJ2-2; D ambiguous. Trimming removed 1 base at V and 2 bases at J, with 11 bases between. This CDR3 region has 16 residues. The germline V gene encodes CDR1 LNHDA and CDR2 SQIVND (reference sequence).

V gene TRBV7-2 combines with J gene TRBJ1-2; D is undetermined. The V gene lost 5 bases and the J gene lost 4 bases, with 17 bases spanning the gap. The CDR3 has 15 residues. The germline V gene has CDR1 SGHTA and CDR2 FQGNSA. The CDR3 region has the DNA TGTGCCAGCAGCCCTAGGGCCCCACTCCTCTATGGCTACACCTTC. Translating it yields CASSPRAPLLYGYTF.

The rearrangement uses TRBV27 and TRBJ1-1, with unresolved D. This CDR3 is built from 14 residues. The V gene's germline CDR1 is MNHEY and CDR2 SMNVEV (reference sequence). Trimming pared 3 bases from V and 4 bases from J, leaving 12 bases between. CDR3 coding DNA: TGTGCCAGCAGTTTCCAGGTGGGTGGCACTGAAGCTTTCTTT. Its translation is CASSFQVGGTEAFF.

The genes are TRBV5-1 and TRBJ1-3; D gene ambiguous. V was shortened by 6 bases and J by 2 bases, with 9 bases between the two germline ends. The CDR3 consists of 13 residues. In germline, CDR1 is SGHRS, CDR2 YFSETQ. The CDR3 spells CASTGVAGNTIYF. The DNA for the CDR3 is TGCGCCAGCACTGGGGTTGCTGGAAACACCATATATTTT. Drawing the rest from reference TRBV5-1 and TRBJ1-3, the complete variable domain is KAGVTQTPRYLIKTRGQQVTLSCSPISGHRSVSWYQQTPGQGLQFLFEYFSETQRNKGNFPGRFSGRQFSNSRSEMNVSTLELGDSALYLCASTGVAGNTIYFGEGSWLTVV.

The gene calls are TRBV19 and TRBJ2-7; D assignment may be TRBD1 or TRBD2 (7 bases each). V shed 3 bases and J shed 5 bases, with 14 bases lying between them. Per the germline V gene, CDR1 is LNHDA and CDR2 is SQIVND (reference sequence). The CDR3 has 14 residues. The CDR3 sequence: CASSIDREGDEQYF. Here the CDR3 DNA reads TGTGCCAGTAGTATTGACAGGGAGGGTGACGAGCAGTACTTC.

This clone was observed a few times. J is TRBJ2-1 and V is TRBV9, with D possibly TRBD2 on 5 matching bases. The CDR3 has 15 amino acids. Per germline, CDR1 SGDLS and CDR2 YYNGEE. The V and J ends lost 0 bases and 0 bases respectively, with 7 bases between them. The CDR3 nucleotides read TGTGCCAGCAGCGTAGAGGCGGGCTCCTACAATGAGCAGTTCTTC. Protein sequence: CASSVEAGSYNEQFF. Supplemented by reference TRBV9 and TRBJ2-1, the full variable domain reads DSGVTQTPKHLITATGQRVTLRCSPRSGDLSVYWYQQSLDQGLQFLIQYYNGEERAKGNILERFSAQQFPDLHSELNLSSLELGDSALYFCASSVEAGSYNEQFFGPGTRLTVL.

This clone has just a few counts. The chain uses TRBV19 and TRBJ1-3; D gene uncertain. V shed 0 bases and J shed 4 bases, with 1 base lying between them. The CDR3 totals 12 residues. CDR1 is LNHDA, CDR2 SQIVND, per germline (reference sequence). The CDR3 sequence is CASSIDGNTIYF. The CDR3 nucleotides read TGTGCCAGTAGTATAGACGGAAACACCATATATTTT.

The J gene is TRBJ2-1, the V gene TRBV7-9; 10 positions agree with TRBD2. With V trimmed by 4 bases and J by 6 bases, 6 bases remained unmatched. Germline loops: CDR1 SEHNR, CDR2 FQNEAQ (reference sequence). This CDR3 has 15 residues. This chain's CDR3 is CASSSLAGVGNEQFF. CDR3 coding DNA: TGTGCCAGCAGCTCCCTAGCGGGAGTGGGCAATGAGCAGTTCTTC.

The CDR3 DNA follows: TGTGCCAGCTCACCTACGACCGAGACCCAGTACTTC. Its protein is CASSPTTETQYF. V gene TRBV18 combines with J gene TRBJ2-5; D is unresolved. Deletions cut 3 bases from V and 5 bases from J, with 7 bases between. This CDR3 has 12 amino acids. Germline V CDR1 and CDR2: KGHSH, LQKENI.

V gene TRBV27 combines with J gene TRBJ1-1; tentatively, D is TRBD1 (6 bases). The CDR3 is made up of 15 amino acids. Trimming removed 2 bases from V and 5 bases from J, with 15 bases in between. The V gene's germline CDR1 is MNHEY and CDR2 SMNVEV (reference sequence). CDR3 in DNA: TGTGCCAGCAGTTTACTTGGACAGACGGAGACTGAAGCTTTCTTT. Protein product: CASSLLGQTETEAFF.

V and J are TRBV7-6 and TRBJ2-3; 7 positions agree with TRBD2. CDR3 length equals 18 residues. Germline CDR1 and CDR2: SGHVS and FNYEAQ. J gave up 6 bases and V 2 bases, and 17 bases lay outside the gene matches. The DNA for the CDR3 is TGTGCCAGCAGCTTATCGGTATCGAGGGAGGGCCCCTCGGATACGCAGTATTTT. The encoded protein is CASSLSVSREGPSDTQYF.

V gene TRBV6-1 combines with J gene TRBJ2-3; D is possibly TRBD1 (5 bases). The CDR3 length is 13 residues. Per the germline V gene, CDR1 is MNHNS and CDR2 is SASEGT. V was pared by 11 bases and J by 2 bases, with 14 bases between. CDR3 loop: CAGQTTNTDTQYF. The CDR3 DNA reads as TGTGCCGGACAAACTACTAACACAGATACGCAGTATTTT.

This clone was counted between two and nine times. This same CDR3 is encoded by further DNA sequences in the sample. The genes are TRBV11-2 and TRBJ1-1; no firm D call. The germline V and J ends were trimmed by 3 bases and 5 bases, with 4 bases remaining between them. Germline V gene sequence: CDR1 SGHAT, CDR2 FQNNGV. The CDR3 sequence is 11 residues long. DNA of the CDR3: TGTGCCAGCAGCTTGAGGACTGAAGCTTTCTTT. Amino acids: CASSLRTEAFF.